The T cell receptor (beta chain) described here comes from a study of blood T cell repertoires in COVID-19. Trimming took off 2 bases at V and 3 bases at J, with 8 bases between the two ends. The CDR3 consists of 15 residues. Germline CDR1 MNHEY, CDR2 SVGEGT. Data came from immunoSEQ multiplex PCR; TCRdb stores just in-frame clones and leaves some out. This sample has more than 150,000 clones; 75% to 85% occur once, and the top ten carry about an eighth. Material for sequencing was PBMCs or T cells enriched from blood (not recorded which). The chain employs TRBV6-2 or TRBV6-3 and TRBJ2-6; D perhaps matches TRBD1 (6 bases). The TCR sequence derives from a man aged 35 to 55 who had recovered from COVID-19. CDR3 region: CASSYAGDGANVLTF. CDR3 DNA sequence: TGTGCCAGCAGTTACGCAGGGGATGGGGCCAACGTCCTGACTTTC.